This section outlines one T cell receptor beta chain sequence together with its context. Its matching antigen is unknown. The CDR3 is 13 amino acids. The ends were cut back, 8 bases at V and 0 bases at J, with 11 bases in the middle. The germline gives CDR1 SNHLY, CDR2 FYNNEI. Some clones are missing from TCRdb's copy, which holds only in-frame ones; the method was immunoSEQ multiplex PCR. The sample holds about 260,000 clones, less than 95% seen once. The data belong to a study of cytomegalovirus exposure and HLA in healthy donors. General observations from the study: The tendency of first-cohort TCR clusters to co-occur in the 90 to 150 validation repertoires was the finding of a later analysis. Cytomegalovirus-associated status was assigned to more than 150 TCR beta chains.

The clonotype comes from a woman in her 30s in good health and CMV-seronegative. Sequencing was performed on PBMCs. The V gene is TRBV2, the J gene TRBJ2-7, with D possibly TRBD1 on 6 matching bases. The CDR3 is CASWDIPSYEQYF. The CDR3 bases are TGTGCCAGCTGGGACATCCCCTCCTACGAGCAGTACTTC.